The rows below give T cell receptor beta chains drawn from one sample of a study of human T cells and chemical hapten exposure. In TCRdb, the RACE reads were re-called with MiXCR into one record per CDR3 protein. Altogether around 300,000 distinct CDR3 sequences are present, about 7% being singletons, with the ten largest covering 8.4%. The material was whole blood, obtained in connection with sensitization to the hapten diphenylcyclopropenone (DPC). The receptors originated from a woman in her late teens or twenties with alopecia areata. Some clones in this sample may be carry-over from other donors' samples. CDR3s leave out the opening cysteine and the closing phenylalanine or tryptophan. The order of the fields is J gene, clone size, V gene, CDR3 protein. Clone size is not always given. Where it is, it says once, few, many or a class for expanded clones.

TRBJ2-1 | many | TRBV11-2 | ASSQLAGGPAEQF
TRBJ2-2 | few | TRBV20-1 | SARSGTESTGELF
TRBJ2-4 | - | TRBV6-2/TRBV6-3 | ATQPGQGAQGVQY
TRBJ2-1 | many | TRBV29-1 | SVEVHNEQF
TRBJ2-1 | few | TRBV6-5 | ASSFTGTSGGAPYNEQF
TRBJ2-7 | many | TRBV28 | ASSLGPRSYEQY
TRBJ2-3 | few | TRBV20-1 | SARWERGASDTQY
TRBJ2-7 | few | TRBV27 | ASSHGAGGYHEQY
TRBJ1-4 | many | TRBV7-9 | ASSSKSFTTNEKLF
TRBJ2-7 | - | TRBV18 | ASSPDRPYEQY
TRBJ2-1 | - | TRBV9 | ASSPRTGTYNEQF
TRBJ2-4 | - | TRBV11-1 | ASSPKGQRAKNIQY
TRBJ2-3 | - | TRBV12-3/TRBV12-4 | ASSPTNADTQY
TRBJ1-1 | - | TRBV20-1 | SANRGDPEAF
TRBJ2-3 | - | TRBV20-1 | SAKLGGVGTQY
TRBJ1-6 | - | TRBV9 | ASSRTGATYNSPLH